The 3 T cell receptor beta chains in this list originate from one sample, sequenced in a study of beta chain features in type 1 diabetes. The sequenced template was cDNA made from the entire isolated RNA. Here immunoSEQ multiplex PCR was the method, and the copy in TCRdb shows in-frame clones only, minus some. The sample holds around 240,000 clones, about 10% seen once. The sequenced sample was naive CD4+ T cells from blood. These receptors came from a young woman in good health.

The chain employs TRBV19 and TRBJ1-5; 8 bases match TRBD1. Germline CDR1 reads LNHDA; CDR2 reads SQIVND (reference sequence). The length of the CDR3 is 15 residues. The junction had 4 bases not matched to a gene; V was cut back by 5 bases and J by 1 base. The CDR3 nucleotides are TGTGCCAGTAGTGCGACAGGGGAAAGCAATCAGCCCCAGCATTTT. Encoded protein: CASSATGESNQPQHF. The complete variable domain, with remaining parts taken from reference TRBV19 and TRBJ1-5, reads DGGITQSPKYLFRKEGQNVTLSCEQNLNHDAMYWYRQDPGQGLRLIYYSQIVNDFQKGDIAEGYSVSREKKESFPLTVTSAQKNPTAFYLCASSATGESNQPQHFGDGTRLSIL.

In its sample, this clone was seen many times. The chain recombines TRBV14 with TRBJ2-7; possibly TRBD1 for D (5 bases). The CDR3 spans 14 residues. CDR1 SGHDN and CDR2 FVKESK come from the germline V gene. V shed 1 base and J shed 9 bases, with 16 bases lying between them. CDR3 in DNA: TGTGCCAGCAGCCAAGTAGCAGGGTCCTATGGGCAGTACTTC. Translating gives CASSQVAGSYGQYF. Using reference TRBV14 and TRBJ2-7 for the parts outside the CDR3, the full variable domain is EAGVTQFPSHSVIEKGQTVTLRCDPISGHDNLYWYRRVMGKEIKFLLHFVKESKQDESGMPNNRFLAERTGGTYSTLKVQPAELEDSGVYFCASSQVAGSYGQYFGPGTRLTVT.

This clone was recorded a few times. V is TRBV7-8 and J is TRBJ2-7; no clear D gene. Germline V gene lookup returns CDR1 SGHVS and CDR2 FQNEAQ. Trimming took 2 bases from V and 0 from J, leaving 11 bases between them. The CDR3 spans 15 residues. The CDR3 region is CASSLTVTSSYEQYF. The CDR3 coding sequence is TGTGCCAGCAGCTTAACTGTCACGAGCTCCTACGAGCAGTACTTC.